This T cell receptor (beta chain) was profiled in a study of T cell changes during pregnancy in multiple sclerosis. Using immunoSEQ multiplex PCR, the repertoire was profiled, and TCRdb retains in-frame clones only, with some absent. The table includes 40,000 to 55,000 clones, nearly 95% detected once. The sequence was collected from a female donor in good health, enrolled as a control in a pregnancy study. This specimen was CD4+ T cells from peripheral blood mononuclear cells, taken after pregnancy.

The CDR3 loop reads CASKLAQETQYF. The CDR3 DNA is TGTGCCAGTAAACTTGCTCAAGAGACCCAGTACTTC. V gene TRBV7-9 combines with J gene TRBJ2-5, with D unclear. The V gene's germline CDR1 is SEHNR and CDR2 FQNEAQ (reference sequence). Trimming removed 9 bases from V and 2 bases from J, with 10 bases in between. CDR3 size: 12 residues.